This T cell receptor (beta chain) was retrieved from a study of blood T cell repertoires in COVID-19. Background on the study: Sites in the United States, Italy and Spain provided acute and convalescent COVID-19 samples.

Authors' processing steps: From reference gene primer amplification, estimates of nucleated cell counts were derived. Generated by immunoSEQ multiplex PCR, the TCRdb table keeps only in-frame clones and is missing some. V and J calls and clone size come straight from that table; D and trimming were deduced from the DNA. Of 65,000 or so clones in the sample, about 88% were seen once. V dropped 3 bases and J dropped 11 bases, with 17 bases sitting between them. Germline V gene sequence: CDR1 SGHNT, CDR2 YYREEE (reference sequence). This CDR3 contains 14 residues. Input material: peripheral blood. The chain uses TRBV5-4 and TRBJ1-4; unclear D gene. This TCR derives from a man between 60 and 70 years old with acute or convalescent COVID-19. For the CDR3, the DNA is TGTGCCAGCAGCTCCCCGACTGAACCTGGGAAACTGTTTTTT. Its translation: CASSSPTEPGKLFF.